Following are 6 T cell receptor beta chains from one sample sequenced in a study of T cell responses to AZD1222 COVID-19 vaccine. Some clones are missing from TCRdb's copy, which holds only in-frame ones; the method was immunoSEQ multiplex PCR. The table records 100,000 to 150,000 clones, 70% to 90% of them present only once. The sequencing used peripheral blood, collected on day 0 of AZD1222 vaccination. These receptors all stem from an adult in good health.

The chain employs TRBV6-5 and TRBJ1-6; 8 positions agree with TRBD1. Losses at the gene ends were 6 bases for V and 8 bases for J; bases not matched to a gene: 3. The CDR3 runs 13 residues. In germline, CDR1 is MNHEY, CDR2 SVGAGI. The CDR3 loop reads CASRRTGYSPLHF. The CDR3 nucleotides are TGTGCCAGCAGACGGACAGGGTATTCACCCCTCCACTTT.

V is TRBV6-1 and J is TRBJ1-1; D gene unclear. V dropped 3 bases and J dropped 9 bases, with 14 bases sitting between them. Germline V gene data show CDR1 as MNHNS and CDR2 as SASEGT. The CDR3 totals 13 residues. The CDR3 region is CASSEAGQRKAFF. The CDR3 DNA sequence: TGTGCCAGCAGTGAGGCCGGTCAGCGTAAAGCTTTCTTT.

The chain employs TRBV7-9 and TRBJ2-7, with 8 bases fitting TRBD2. Germline trimming cut 5 bases from V and 4 bases from J; bases unmatched to any gene: 7. Germline V gene lookup returns CDR1 SEHNR and CDR2 FQNEAQ (reference sequence). The CDR3 has 14 amino acids. The CDR3: CASSPQREWYEQYF. In nucleotides, the CDR3 is TGTGCCAGCAGCCCCCAGCGGGAGTGGTACGAGCAGTACTTC.

J is TRBJ1-1 and V is TRBV28; D gene ambiguous. Trimming stripped 2 bases from V and 0 bases from J, with 1 base between. Germline CDR1 and CDR2: MDHEN and SYDVKM. The CDR3 is 12 amino acids. CDR3 protein: CASSLVNTEAFF. Here the CDR3 DNA reads TGTGCCAGCAGTTTAGTGAACACTGAAGCTTTCTTT. Looking up the rest from reference TRBV28 and TRBJ1-1 gives the full variable domain: DVKVTQSSRYLVKRTGEKVFLECVQDMDHENMFWYRQDPGLGLRLIYFSYDVKMKEKGDIPEGYSVSREKKERFSLILESASTNQTSMYLCASSLVNTEAFFGQGTRLTVV.

V and J are TRBV7-8 and TRBJ1-5; 7 nucleotides line up with TRBD1. The CDR3 is 15 residues long. V shed 5 bases, J shed 7 bases, and the junction held 11 bases outside the gene matches. CDR1 and CDR2 (germline): SGHVS, FQNEAQ. The CDR3 protein is CASSTRQGPGQPQHF. DNA for the CDR3: TGTGCCAGCAGCACGCGACAGGGTCCGGGCCAGCCCCAGCATTTT.

The chain couples TRBV6-2 or TRBV6-3 to TRBJ1-5; tentatively, D is TRBD1 (6 bases). From germline, CDR1 is MNHEY and CDR2 SVGEGT. V dropped 2 bases and J dropped 3 bases, with 14 bases sitting between them. CDR3 size: 16 residues. The CDR3 region is CASSYRTVGINQPQHF. In DNA, the CDR3 is TGTGCCAGCAGTTACAGGACAGTGGGGATCAATCAGCCCCAGCATTTT.